These 25 T cell receptor beta chains originate from one sample sequenced in a study of blood T cell repertoires in COVID-19 (dated by TCRdb to the early 2020s). The library was prepared using the immunoSEQ multiplex PCR assay. TCRdb obtained this table from immuneACCESS and retained in-frame rearrangements with V and J assigned. These tables miss some clones; where compared with another copy, unresolved V genes account for less than half of the shortfall, and the remainder is unexplained. The sample table shows about 71,000 clones, and 82% are seen once. Jointly, the top ten make up around 15% of the sample. Sequencing input: peripheral blood. These receptors all come from a woman older than 75 with acute or convalescent COVID-19.

The V and J genes are TRBV19 and TRBJ2-7; D possibly corresponds to TRBD2 (6 bases). The CDR3 runs 13 residues. V was shortened by 4 bases and J by 2 bases, with 9 bases between the two germline ends. From germline, CDR1 is LNHDA and CDR2 SQIVND (reference sequence). Here the CDR3 reads CASSSGTPYEQYF. CDR3 DNA: TGTGCCAGTAGTAGTGGGACTCCCTACGAGCAGTACTTC.

The rearrangement links TRBV5-4 to TRBJ2-1; 9 nucleotides agree with TRBD2. The CDR3 is made up of 15 amino acids. Germline V lookup: CDR1 SGHNT, CDR2 YYREEE (reference sequence). The V segment lost 1 base and the J segment 8 bases; nucleotides outside the gene matches: 7. CDR3: CASSLTAGGPDEQFF. CDR3 in DNA: TGTGCCAGCAGCTTGACTGCGGGAGGGCCCGATGAGCAGTTCTTC.

The genes are TRBV6-6 and TRBJ1-1; 8 bases fit TRBD1. Germline V gene lookup returns CDR1 MNHNY and CDR2 SVGAGI (reference sequence). The CDR3 runs to 15 residues. Trimming at V came to 8 bases and at J to 5 bases, leaving 13 bases not matched to a gene. The CDR3 sequence is CASETGVLRGTEAFF. The DNA of the CDR3 is TGTGCCAGCGAGACAGGGGTCCTAAGGGGAACTGAAGCTTTCTTT.

This chain joins TRBV19 and TRBJ2-7; 10 bases match TRBD2. Looked up from germline, CDR1 is LNHDA and CDR2 is SQIVND (reference sequence). J gave up 6 bases and V 3 bases, and 5 bases lay outside the gene matches. This CDR3 has 14 amino acids. The CDR3 nucleotides are TGTGCCAGTAGTATTAGCGGGAGGAACACCGAGCAGTACTTC. It codes for CASSISGRNTEQYF.

The chain is built from TRBV27 and TRBJ2-1; maybe TRBD1 (5 bases). This CDR3 is 16 amino acids long. V was clipped by 2 bases and J by 0 bases, with 11 bases between them. The germline V gene has CDR1 MNHEY and CDR2 SMNVEV (reference sequence). As DNA, the CDR3 is TGTGCCAGCAGTTTACCCCCAGGGTCCTCCTACAATGAGCAGTTCTTC. This codes for CASSLPPGSSYNEQFF.

The rearrangement links TRBV28 to TRBJ1-2; no clear D gene. Per germline, CDR1 MDHEN and CDR2 SYDVKM. V lost 2 bases and J lost 8, with 9 bases in between. The CDR3 runs 12 residues. CDR3 residues: CASSLLGGGYTF. For the CDR3, the DNA is TGTGCCAGCAGTTTACTAGGAGGGGGCTACACCTTC.

The rearrangement links TRBV6-1 to TRBJ2-7, with 8 bases fitting TRBD1. Germline lookup yields CDR1 MNHNS and CDR2 SASEGT. The V segment lost 2 bases and the J segment 0 bases; nucleotides outside the gene matches: 9. The CDR3 has 17 amino acids. In DNA, the CDR3 is TGTGCCAGCAGTGAATACAAGAAGACAGGGGTCTCCTACGAGCAGTACTTC. Translating gives CASSEYKKTGVSYEQYF.

This clone was observed a handful of times. V and J are TRBV7-8 and TRBJ2-3, with D possibly matching TRBD2 (6 bases). The CDR3 extends over 15 amino acids. V lost 2 bases, J lost 3 bases, and 12 bases lay in between. Per germline, CDR1 SGHVS and CDR2 FQNEAQ. CDR3 nucleotide sequence: TGTGCCAGCAGCTTACTGGCTAGCGTTACAGATACGCAGTATTTT. Translation: CASSLLASVTDTQYF.

The sample holds one count of this clone. The gene calls are TRBV7-9 and TRBJ1-1, with 9 nucleotides matching TRBD1. CDR1 and CDR2 (germline): SEHNR, FQNEAQ (reference sequence). The CDR3 is 17 amino acids. V lost 4 bases and J lost 0; bases outside the gene matches: 9. In DNA form, the CDR3 reads TGTGCCAGCAGCTCGGGACAGGGCCGGATGATGAACACTGAAGCTTTCTTT. Translation: CASSSGQGRMMNTEAFF.

The chain is built from TRBV18 and TRBJ1-5; TRBD1 might be the D (6 bases). With 5 bases removed from V and 7 bases from J, the gap between germline ends came to 15 bases. The CDR3 contains 14 residues. In germline, CDR1 is KGHSH, CDR2 LQKENI. The CDR3 sequence is CASSETGSAQPQHF. CDR3 bases: TGTGCCAGCTCAGAAACAGGGTCGGCACAGCCCCAGCATTTT.

The rearrangement links TRBV4-3 to TRBJ1-1, with a possible D match to TRBD1 (6 bases). The CDR3 is made up of 13 amino acids. Trimming stripped 0 bases from V and 5 bases from J, with 7 bases between. Looked up from germline, CDR1 is LGHNA and CDR2 is YSLEER. The CDR3, as DNA: TGCGCCAGCAGCCAAGATCAGGGGACTGAAGCTTTCTTT. Translating gives CASSQDQGTEAFF.

This chain links TRBV7-6 with TRBJ1-5, with TRBD1 identical over 10 bases. J lost 8 bases, V lost 1 base, and 8 bases had no gene match. The CDR3 length is 16 residues. The germline CDR1 and CDR2 sequences are SGHVS and FNYEAQ. CDR3 DNA: TGTGCCAGCAGCTTAGATTCCGGACAGGGGGGCAAGCCCCAGCATTTT. The encoded protein is CASSLDSGQGGKPQHF.

The gene calls are TRBV6-5 and TRBJ2-7; D is undetermined. This CDR3 has 13 amino acids. Trimming took off 5 bases at V and 7 bases at J, with 15 bases between the two ends. Germline V lookup: CDR1 MNHEY, CDR2 SVGAGI. DNA for the CDR3: TGTGCCAGCAGTCCCAGTATGGCCATGGAGCAGTACTTC. Translating gives CASSPSMAMEQYF.

V usage is TRBV7-9 and J usage is TRBJ1-2; 9 nucleotides match TRBD1. The V and J ends lost 4 bases and 4 bases, in that order; junction bases with no gene match: 7. Per germline, CDR1 SEHNR and CDR2 FQNEAQ (reference sequence). The CDR3 has 15 residues. The CDR3 bases are TGTGCCAGCAGCTCCCTCGGACAGGGGCTCTATGGCTACACCTTC. Translated, it gives CASSSLGQGLYGYTF.

The J gene is TRBJ2-5, the V gene TRBV27, with D tentatively TRBD1 (5 bases). The CDR3 consists of 14 residues. With 4 bases removed from V and 2 bases from J, the gap between germline ends came to 11 bases. The germline V gene has CDR1 MNHEY and CDR2 SMNVEV (reference sequence). The CDR3 reads CASSWVGQQETQYF. The CDR3, as DNA: TGTGCCAGCAGTTGGGTGGGGCAGCAAGAGACCCAGTACTTC.

J is TRBJ1-2 and V is TRBV6-5, with D hard to call. This CDR3 has 13 residues. Germline V gene data show CDR1 as MNHEY and CDR2 as SVGAGI. The germline V and J ends were trimmed by 4 bases and 4 bases, with 10 bases remaining between them. This CDR3 reads CASSSELGYGYTF. The CDR3, as DNA: TGTGCCAGCAGTTCCGAGCTAGGCTATGGCTACACCTTC.

As DNA, the CDR3 is TGTGCTAGTGGTTTGGACAGTTATAATTCACCCCTCCACTTT. It codes for CASGLDSYNSPLHF. This sequence joins TRBV12-5 and TRBJ1-6; D gene ambiguous. This CDR3 region has 14 residues. Looked up from germline, CDR1 is LGHNT and CDR2 is FRNRAP. Trimming cost V 1 base and J 4 bases, with 5 bases left between them.

This chain connects TRBV27 to TRBJ2-1, with 8 positions matching TRBD1. The CDR3 has 15 residues. Germline CDR1 and CDR2: MNHEY and SMNVEV (reference sequence). The trim removed 6 bases at V and 1 base at J, leaving 5 bases unmatched. Here the CDR3 DNA reads TGTGCCAGCAGCACCGACAGGGGTTCCTACAATGAGCAGTTCTTC. It is translated as CASSTDRGSYNEQFF.

The chain uses TRBV11-3 and TRBJ2-3, with D possibly TRBD2 on 7 matching bases. The germline CDR1 and CDR2 sequences are SGHNT and YENEEA. This CDR3 contains 15 residues. Trimming removed 5 bases at V and 2 bases at J, with 14 bases between. The CDR3 is CASSSGTRDTDTQYF. As DNA, the CDR3 is TGTGCCAGCAGCAGCGGGACAAGAGACACAGATACGCAGTATTTT.

The V gene is TRBV28, the J gene TRBJ2-1; possibly TRBD2 for D (5 bases). The CDR3 has 14 amino acids. Germline V gene sequence: CDR1 MDHEN, CDR2 SYDVKM. V lost 3 bases, J lost 7 bases, and 13 bases lay in between. This CDR3 is CASSFPVQRNEQFF. CDR3 in DNA: TGTGCCAGCAGTTTTCCGGTGCAGCGGAATGAGCAGTTCTTC.

The chain joins TRBV6-1 to TRBJ2-7, with D possibly matching TRBD2 (6 bases). Germline V gene lookup returns CDR1 MNHNS and CDR2 SASEGT. This CDR3 is 13 amino acids long. V lost 3 bases, J lost 3 bases, and 9 bases lay in between. The CDR3 sequence is CASSETSIYEQYF. The CDR3 nucleotides are TGTGCCAGCAGTGAGACTAGTATCTACGAGCAGTACTTC.

CDR3 sequence reads: CASSIAGPYEQYF. CDR3 in DNA: TGTGCCAGCAGCATAGCGGGACCCTACGAGCAGTACTTC. The chain links TRBV6-5 to TRBJ2-7; 8 bases agree with TRBD2. Germline trimming cut 6 bases from V and 2 bases from J; bases unmatched to any gene: 3. Germline CDR1 MNHEY, CDR2 SVGAGI. This CDR3 is built from 13 residues.

The chain has TRBV18 and TRBJ1-4, with 8 bases lining up with TRBD1. V was clipped by 4 bases and J by 8 bases; unmatched bases: 15. Germline CDR1 and CDR2: KGHSH and LQKENI. The length of the CDR3 is 17 residues. The CDR3 region is CASSQRQGTTMGEKLFF. For the CDR3, the DNA is TGTGCCAGCTCACAGAGACAGGGGACGACCATGGGAGAAAAACTGTTTTTT.

The chain combines TRBV7-8 with TRBJ1-1; D not resolved. The CDR3 runs to 14 residues. With 4 bases removed from V and 9 bases from J, the gap between germline ends came to 18 bases. The germline CDR1 and CDR2 sequences are SGHVS and FQNEAQ. In DNA, the CDR3 is TGTGCCAGCAGCTCCCCCGGATCAGCGGGGAAAGCTTTCTTT. As protein: CASSSPGSAGKAFF.

This sequence joins TRBV2 and TRBJ1-1; no clear D. Looked up from germline, CDR1 is SNHLY and CDR2 is FYNNEI. The CDR3 has 13 residues. The germline V and J ends were trimmed by 5 bases and 1 base, with 8 bases remaining between them. The CDR3 sequence is CASSWEGNTEAFF. In DNA form, the CDR3 reads TGTGCCAGCAGTTGGGAGGGGAACACTGAAGCTTTCTTT. Full variable domain (remainder filled in from reference TRBV2 and TRBJ1-1): EPEVTQTPSHQVTQMGQEVILRCVPISNHLYFYWYRQILGQKVEFLVSFYNNEISEKSEIFDDQFSVERPDGSNFTLKIRSTKLEDSAMYFCASSWEGNTEAFFGQGTRLTVV.